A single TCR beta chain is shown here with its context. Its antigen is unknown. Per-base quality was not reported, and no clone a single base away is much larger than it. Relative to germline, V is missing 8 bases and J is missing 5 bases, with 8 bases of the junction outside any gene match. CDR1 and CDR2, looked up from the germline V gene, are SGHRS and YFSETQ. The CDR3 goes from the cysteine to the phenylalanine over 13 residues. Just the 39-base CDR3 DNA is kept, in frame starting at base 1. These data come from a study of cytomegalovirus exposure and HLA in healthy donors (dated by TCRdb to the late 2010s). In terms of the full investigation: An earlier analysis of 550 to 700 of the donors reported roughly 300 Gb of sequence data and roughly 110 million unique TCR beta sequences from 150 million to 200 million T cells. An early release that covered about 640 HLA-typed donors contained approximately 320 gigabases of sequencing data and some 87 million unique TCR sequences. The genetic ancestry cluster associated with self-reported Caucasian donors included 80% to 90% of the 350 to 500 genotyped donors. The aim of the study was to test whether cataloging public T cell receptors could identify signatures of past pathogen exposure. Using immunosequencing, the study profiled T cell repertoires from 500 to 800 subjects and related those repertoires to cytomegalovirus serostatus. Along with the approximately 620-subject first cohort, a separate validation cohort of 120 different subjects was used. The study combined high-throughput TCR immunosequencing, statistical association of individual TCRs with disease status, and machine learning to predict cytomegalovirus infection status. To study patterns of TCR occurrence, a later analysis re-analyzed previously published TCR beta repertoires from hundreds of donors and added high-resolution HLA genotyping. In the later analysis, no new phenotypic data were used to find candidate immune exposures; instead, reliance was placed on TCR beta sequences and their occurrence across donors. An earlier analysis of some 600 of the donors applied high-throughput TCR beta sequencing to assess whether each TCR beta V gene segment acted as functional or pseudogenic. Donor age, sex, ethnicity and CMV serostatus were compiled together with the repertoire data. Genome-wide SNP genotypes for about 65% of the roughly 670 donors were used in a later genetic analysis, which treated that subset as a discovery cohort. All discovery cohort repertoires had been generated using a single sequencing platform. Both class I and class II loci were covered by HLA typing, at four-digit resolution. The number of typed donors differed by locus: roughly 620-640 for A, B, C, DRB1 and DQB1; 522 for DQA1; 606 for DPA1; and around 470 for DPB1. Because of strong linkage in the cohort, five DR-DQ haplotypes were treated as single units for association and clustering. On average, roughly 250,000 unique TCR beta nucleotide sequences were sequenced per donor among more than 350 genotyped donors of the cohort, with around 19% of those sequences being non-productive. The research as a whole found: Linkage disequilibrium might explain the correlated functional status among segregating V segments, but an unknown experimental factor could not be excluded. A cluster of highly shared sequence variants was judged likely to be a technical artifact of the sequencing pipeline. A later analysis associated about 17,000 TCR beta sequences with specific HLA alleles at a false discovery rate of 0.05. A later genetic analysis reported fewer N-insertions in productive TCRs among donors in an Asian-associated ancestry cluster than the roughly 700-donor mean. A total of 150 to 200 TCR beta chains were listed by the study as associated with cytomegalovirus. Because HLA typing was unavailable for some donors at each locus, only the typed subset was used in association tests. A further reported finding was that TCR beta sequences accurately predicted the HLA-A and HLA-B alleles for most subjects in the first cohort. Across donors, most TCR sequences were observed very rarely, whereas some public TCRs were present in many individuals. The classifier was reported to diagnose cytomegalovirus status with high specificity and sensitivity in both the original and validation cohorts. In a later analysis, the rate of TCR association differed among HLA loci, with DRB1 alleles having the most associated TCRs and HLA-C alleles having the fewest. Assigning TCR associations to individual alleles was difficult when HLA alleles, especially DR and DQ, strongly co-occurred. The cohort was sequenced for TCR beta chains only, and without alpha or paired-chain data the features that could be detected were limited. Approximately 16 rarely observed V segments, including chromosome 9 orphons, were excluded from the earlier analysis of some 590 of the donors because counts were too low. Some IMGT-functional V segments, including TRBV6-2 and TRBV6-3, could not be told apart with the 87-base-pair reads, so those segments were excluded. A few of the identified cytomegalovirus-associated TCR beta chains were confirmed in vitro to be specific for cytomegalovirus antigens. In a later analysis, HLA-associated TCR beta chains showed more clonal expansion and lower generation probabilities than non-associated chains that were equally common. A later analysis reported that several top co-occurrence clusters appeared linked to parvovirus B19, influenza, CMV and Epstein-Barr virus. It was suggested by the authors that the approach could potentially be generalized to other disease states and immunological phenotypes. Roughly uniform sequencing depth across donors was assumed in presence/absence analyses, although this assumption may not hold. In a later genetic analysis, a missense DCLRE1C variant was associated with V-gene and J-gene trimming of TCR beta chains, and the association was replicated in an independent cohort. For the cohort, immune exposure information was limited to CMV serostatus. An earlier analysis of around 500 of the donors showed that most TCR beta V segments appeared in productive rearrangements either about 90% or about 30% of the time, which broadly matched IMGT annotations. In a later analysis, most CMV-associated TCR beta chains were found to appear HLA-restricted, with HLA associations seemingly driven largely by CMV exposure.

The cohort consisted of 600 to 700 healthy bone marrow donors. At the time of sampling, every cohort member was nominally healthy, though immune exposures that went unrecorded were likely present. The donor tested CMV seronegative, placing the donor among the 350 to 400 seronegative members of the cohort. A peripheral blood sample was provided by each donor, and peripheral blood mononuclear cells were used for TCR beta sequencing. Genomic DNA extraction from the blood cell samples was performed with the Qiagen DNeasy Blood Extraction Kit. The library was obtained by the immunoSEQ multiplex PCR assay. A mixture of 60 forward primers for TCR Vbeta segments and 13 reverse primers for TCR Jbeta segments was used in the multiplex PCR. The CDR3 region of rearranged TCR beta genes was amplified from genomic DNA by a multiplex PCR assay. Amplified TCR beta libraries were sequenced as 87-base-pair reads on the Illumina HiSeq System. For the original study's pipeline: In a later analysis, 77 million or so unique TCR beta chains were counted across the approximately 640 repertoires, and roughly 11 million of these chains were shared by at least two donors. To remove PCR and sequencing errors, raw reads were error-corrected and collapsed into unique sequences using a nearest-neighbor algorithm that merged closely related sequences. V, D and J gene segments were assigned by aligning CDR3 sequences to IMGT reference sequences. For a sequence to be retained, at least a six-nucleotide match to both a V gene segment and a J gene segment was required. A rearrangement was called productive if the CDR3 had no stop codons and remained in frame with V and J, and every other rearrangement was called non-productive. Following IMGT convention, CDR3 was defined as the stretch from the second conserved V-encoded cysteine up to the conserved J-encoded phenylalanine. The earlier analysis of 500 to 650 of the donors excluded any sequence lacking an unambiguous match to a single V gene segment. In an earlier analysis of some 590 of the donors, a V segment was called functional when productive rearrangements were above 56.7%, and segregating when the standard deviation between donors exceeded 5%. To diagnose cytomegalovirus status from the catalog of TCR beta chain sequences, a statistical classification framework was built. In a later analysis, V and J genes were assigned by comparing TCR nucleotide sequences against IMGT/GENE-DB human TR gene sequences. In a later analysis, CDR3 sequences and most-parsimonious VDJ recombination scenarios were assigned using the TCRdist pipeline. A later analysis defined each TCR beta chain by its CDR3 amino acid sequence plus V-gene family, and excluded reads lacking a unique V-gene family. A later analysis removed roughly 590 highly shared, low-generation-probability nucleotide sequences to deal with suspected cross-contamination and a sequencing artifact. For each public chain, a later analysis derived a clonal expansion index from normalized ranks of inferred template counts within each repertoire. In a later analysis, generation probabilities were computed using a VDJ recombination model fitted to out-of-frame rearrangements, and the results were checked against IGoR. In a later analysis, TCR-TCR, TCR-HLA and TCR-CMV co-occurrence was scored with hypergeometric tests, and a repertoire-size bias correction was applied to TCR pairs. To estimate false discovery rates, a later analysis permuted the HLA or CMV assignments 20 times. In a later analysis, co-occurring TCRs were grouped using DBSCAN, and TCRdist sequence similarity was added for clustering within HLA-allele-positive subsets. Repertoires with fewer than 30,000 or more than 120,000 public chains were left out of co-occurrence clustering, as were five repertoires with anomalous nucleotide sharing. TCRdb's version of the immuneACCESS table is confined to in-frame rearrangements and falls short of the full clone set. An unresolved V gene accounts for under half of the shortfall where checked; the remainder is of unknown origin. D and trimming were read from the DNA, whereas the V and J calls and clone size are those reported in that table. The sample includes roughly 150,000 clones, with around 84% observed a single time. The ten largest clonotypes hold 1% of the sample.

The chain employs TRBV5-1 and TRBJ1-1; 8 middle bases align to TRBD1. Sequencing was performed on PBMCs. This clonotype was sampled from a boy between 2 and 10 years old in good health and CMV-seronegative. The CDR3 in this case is CASRDRMSTEAFF. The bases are TGCGCCAGTCGGGACAGGATGTCGACTGAAGCTTTCTTT.